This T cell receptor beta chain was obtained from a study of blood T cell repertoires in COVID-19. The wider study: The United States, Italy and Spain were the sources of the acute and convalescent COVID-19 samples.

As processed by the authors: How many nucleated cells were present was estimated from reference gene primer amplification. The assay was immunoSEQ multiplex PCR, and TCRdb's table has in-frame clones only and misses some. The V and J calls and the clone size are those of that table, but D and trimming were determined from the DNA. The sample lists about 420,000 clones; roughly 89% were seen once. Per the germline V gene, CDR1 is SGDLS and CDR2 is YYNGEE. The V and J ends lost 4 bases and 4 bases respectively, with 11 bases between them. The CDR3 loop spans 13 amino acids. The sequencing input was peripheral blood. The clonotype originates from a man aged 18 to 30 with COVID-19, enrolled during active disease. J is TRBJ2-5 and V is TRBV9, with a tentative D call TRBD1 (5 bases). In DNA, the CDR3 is TGTGCCAGCAGCATACAGGACGGAGAGACCCAGTACTTC. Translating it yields CASSIQDGETQYF.